The T cell receptor beta chain described here comes from a study of cytomegalovirus exposure and HLA in healthy donors. Both 60 Vbeta primers and 13 Jbeta primers went into the PCR. Clones were read by immunoSEQ multiplex PCR, and TCRdb kept only the in-frame ones, dropping some. The table includes 150,000 to 200,000 clones, 65% to 85% detected once. The sample comprised PBMCs. This clonotype was sampled from a man in his late teens or twenties in good health and CMV-seronegative.

The CDR3 sequence is CASSHRQGVNTEAFF. In DNA, the CDR3 is TGCGCCAGCAGCCACCGACAGGGGGTGAACACTGAAGCTTTCTTT. The V and J genes are TRBV4-3 and TRBJ1-1; TRBD1 matches 9 bases. This CDR3 has 15 amino acids. Per the germline V gene, CDR1 is LGHNA and CDR2 is YSLEER. V lost 3 bases and J lost 0; bases outside the gene matches: 2.